The TCR beta chain under discussion was sequenced for a study of CD4 T cells in relation to SARS-CoV-2 and coronaviruses. Before the COVID-19 pandemic, during about 2011-2019, CD4+ T cells were taken from unexposed donors. The cells were cultured for approximately ten days before CD4+ T cells were isolated. CDR3 length: 13 residues. V shed 6 bases and J 2 bases; nucleotides not matched to a gene: 2. Sequencing used immunoSEQ multiplex PCR; TCRdb keeps in-frame clones, though not all of them. The sample consists of roughly 25,000 clones, more than 60% of them appearing once. Comments on this clone: Its matching antigen is unknown.

Sequencing input: CD4+ T cells from PBMCs, cultured in vitro. The clonotype was recovered from a human donor in good health. V is TRBV12-3 or TRBV12-4 and J is TRBJ1-1; 8 nucleotides agree with TRBD1. CDR3 loop: CASRDRENTEAFF. CDR3 sequence (DNA): TGTGCCAGCAGGGACAGGGAAAACACTGAAGCTTTCTTT.